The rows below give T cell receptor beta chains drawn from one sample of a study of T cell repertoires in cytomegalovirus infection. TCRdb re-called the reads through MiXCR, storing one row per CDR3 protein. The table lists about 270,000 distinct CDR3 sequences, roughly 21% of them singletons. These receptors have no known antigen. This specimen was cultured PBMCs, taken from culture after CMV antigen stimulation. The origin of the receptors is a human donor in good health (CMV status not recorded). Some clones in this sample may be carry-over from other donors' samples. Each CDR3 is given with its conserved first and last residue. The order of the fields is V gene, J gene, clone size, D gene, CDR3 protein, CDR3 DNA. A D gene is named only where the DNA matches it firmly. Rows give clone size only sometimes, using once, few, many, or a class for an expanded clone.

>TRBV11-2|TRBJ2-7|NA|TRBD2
CASSKNLGLAGSSYEQYF
TGTGCCAGCAGCAAAAATCTTGGGCTAGCGGGAAGCTCCTACGAGCAGTACTTC
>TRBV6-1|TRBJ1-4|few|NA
CASRPQGANEKLFF
TGTGCCAGCAGGCCGCAAGGGGCCAATGAAAAACTGTTTTTT
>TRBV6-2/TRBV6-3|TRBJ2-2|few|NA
CASRDTPNTGELFF
TGTGCCAGCCGTGACACCCCGAACACCGGGGAGCTGTTTTTT
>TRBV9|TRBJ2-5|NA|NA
CASSVAVSETQYF
TGTGCCAGCAGCGTAGCTGTCAGCGAGACCCAGTACTTC
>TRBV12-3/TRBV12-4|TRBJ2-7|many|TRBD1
CASSLAGGQGYEQYF
TGTGCCAGCAGTTTAGCCGGGGGACAGGGGTACGAGCAGTACTTC
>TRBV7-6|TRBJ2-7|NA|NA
CASSLVQGVDEQYF
TGTGCCAGCAGCTTAGTACAGGGTGTCGACGAGCAGTACTTC
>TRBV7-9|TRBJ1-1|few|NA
CASSFTLTNFVTEAFF
TGTGCCAGCAGCTTTACCTTGACAAACTTCGTCACTGAAGCTTTCTTT
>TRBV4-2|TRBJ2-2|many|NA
CASSHYTGELFF
TGTGCCAGCAGCCATTACACCGGGGAGCTGTTTTTT
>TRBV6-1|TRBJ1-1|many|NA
CASHSFGRGTEAFF
TGTGCCAGCCACAGCTTTGGTAGGGGTACTGAAGCTTTCTTT
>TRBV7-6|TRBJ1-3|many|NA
CASTQVPPQGDSGNTIYF
TGTGCCAGCACCCAAGTCCCTCCCCAGGGAGACTCTGGAAACACCATATATTTT
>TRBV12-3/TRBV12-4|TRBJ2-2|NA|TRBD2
CASYRAGAGELFF
TGTGCCTCCTACCGGGCGGGGGCCGGGGAGCTGTTTTTT
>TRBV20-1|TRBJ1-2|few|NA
CSASGGQNYGYTF
TGCAGTGCTAGTGGGGGTCAAAACTATGGCTACACCTTC
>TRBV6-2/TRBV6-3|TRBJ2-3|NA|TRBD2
CASSTHLGLAGVSDTQYF
TGTGCCAGCAGCACCCATCTAGGACTAGCGGGAGTATCCGATACGCAGTATTTT
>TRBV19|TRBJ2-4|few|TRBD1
CASSGRTGGKNIQYF
TGTGCCAGTAGTGGTCGGACAGGCGGCAAAAACATTCAGTACTTC
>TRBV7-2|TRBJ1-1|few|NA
CASSLVRQNTEAFF
TGTGCCAGCAGCTTAGTGCGACAGAACACTGAAGCTTTCTTT
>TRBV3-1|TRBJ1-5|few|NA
CASSQGPGGNQPQHF
TGTGCCAGCAGCCAAGGTCCAGGGGGCAATCAGCCCCAGCATTTT
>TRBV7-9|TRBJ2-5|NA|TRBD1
CASDRVRQTQYF
TGTGCCAGCGACAGGGTGAGGCAGACCCAGTACTTC
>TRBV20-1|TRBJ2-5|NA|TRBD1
CSAYAGGLQETQYF
TGCAGTGCATATGCAGGGGGATTACAAGAGACCCAGTACTTC
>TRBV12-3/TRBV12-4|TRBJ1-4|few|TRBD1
CASSLTTGTVFF
TGTGCCAGCAGTTTAACCACCGGGACAGTGTTTTTT
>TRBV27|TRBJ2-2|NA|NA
CASGRTLGTGELFF
TGTGCCAGCGGACGGACCTTGGGGACCGGGGAGCTGTTTTTT
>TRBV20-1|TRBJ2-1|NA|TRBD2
CSARDLVASGYNEQFF
TGCAGTGCTAGAGATCTGGTGGCTAGCGGATACAATGAGCAGTTCTTC